The 24 T cell receptor beta chains listed next were all sequenced from one sample in a study of blood T cells in healthy people across ages. A second PCR of about 7 to 12 cycles used a sample-barcoded 5' primer and a J-beta primer mix. TCRdb re-called the 5' RACE reads through MiXCR, storing one row per CDR3 protein. Of some 1.8 million distinct CDR3 sequences in the sample, about two fifths are singletons; the top ten hold roughly 24%. Sequencing was performed on blood. All receptors derive from a human donor in good health.

V and J are TRBV29-1 and TRBJ2-1, with a possible D match to TRBD1 (5 bases). There are 14 residues in the CDR3. Trimming removed 3 bases from V and 9 bases from J, with 18 bases in between. The germline V gene encodes CDR1 SQVTM and CDR2 ANQGSEA. For the CDR3, the DNA is TGCAGCGTTGATAGAAGGGGAAGCTCGGGTGAGCAGTTCTTC. The encoded protein is CSVDRRGSSGEQFF.

The chain joins TRBV7-2 to TRBJ1-1; D not resolved. Germline V CDR1 and CDR2: SGHTA, FQGNSA. The CDR3 length is 12 residues. Trimming took 5 bases from V and 5 from J, leaving 9 bases between them. CDR3 coding DNA: TGTGCCAGCAGCGTTCTAGGGACTGAAGCTTTCTTT. Its protein is CASSVLGTEAFF.

Concerning this clonotype: One base away lies a much larger clone, so this may be a sequencing read error. J is TRBJ2-4 and V is TRBV5-1; D is unclear. Germline CDR1 reads SGHRS; CDR2 reads YFSETQ. The CDR3 has 14 amino acids. CDR3 sequence: CASGLGGSVDIQYF. The CDR3 DNA sequence: TGCGCCAGCGGCTTGGGCGGCAGTGTGGACATTCAGTACTTC. Together with reference TRBV5-1 and TRBJ2-4, the CDR3 gives the full variable domain: KAGVTQTPRYLIKTRGQQVTLSCSPISGHRSVSWYQQTPGQGLQFLFEYFSETQRNKGNFPGRFSGRQFSNSRSEMNVSTLELGDSALYLCASGLGGSVDIQYFGAGTRLSVL.

There are a few counts of this clonotype. The CDR3 is CASSPWQGDYEQYF. The CDR3 DNA reads as TGTGCCAGCAGCCCGTGGCAGGGAGACTACGAGCAGTACTTC. The V and J genes are TRBV27 and TRBJ2-5, with D tentatively TRBD1 or TRBD2 (5 bases each). The DNA matches TRBJ2-7 better at its end, which makes the J call doubtful. Germline loops: CDR1 MNHEY, CDR2 SMNVEV (reference sequence). The CDR3 loop spans 14 amino acids.

This chain links TRBV29-1 with TRBJ2-7, with D tentatively TRBD2 (5 bases). This CDR3 contains 12 residues. V was clipped by 5 bases and J by 0 bases, with 8 bases between them. Germline CDR1 SQVTM, CDR2 ANQGSEA. DNA for the CDR3: TGCAGCGTTCATGGGAGCTCCTACGAGCAGTACTTC. It codes for CSVHGSSYEQYF.

The rearrangement uses TRBV14 and TRBJ2-5; D gene ambiguous. The CDR3 sequence is 14 residues long. Deletions cut 4 bases from V and 5 bases from J, with 14 bases between. Germline V CDR1 and CDR2: SGHDN, FVKESK. The CDR3: CASSRRHDGETQYF. The CDR3 bases are TGTGCCAGCAGCCGACGCCACGACGGGGAGACCCAGTACTTC.

The V and J genes are TRBV7-6 and TRBJ1-1, with a tentative D call TRBD1 (5 bases). The V end lost 6 bases, the J end lost 3 bases, and 14 bases lay between the germline ends. The CDR3 is made up of 14 amino acids. From germline, CDR1 is SGHVS and CDR2 FNYEAQ. Here the CDR3 reads CASSQLETDTEAFF. CDR3 coding DNA: TGTGCCAGCAGTCAACTGGAGACAGACACTGAAGCTTTCTTT.

J is TRBJ1-1 and V is TRBV6-2 or TRBV6-3; TRBD1 might be the D (5 bases). This CDR3 region has 14 residues. V dropped 6 bases and J dropped 4 bases, with 15 bases sitting between them. Germline V gene sequence: CDR1 MNHEY, CDR2 SVGEGT. The CDR3 bases are TGTGCCAGCAGCTGGGACCACTCAGTCACTGAAGCTTTCTTT. Translating it yields CASSWDHSVTEAFF.

The chain couples TRBV20-1 to TRBJ2-1; TRBD1 is a possible D gene (5 bases). Germline CDR1 and CDR2: DFQATT and SNEGSKA (reference sequence). The CDR3 has 13 amino acids. V was pared by 3 bases and J by 4 bases, with 10 bases between. The CDR3 DNA reads TGCAGTGCTAGCAAGGACATATACAATGAGCAGTTCTTC. This gives the protein CSASKDIYNEQFF.

This clonotype was seen a few times. One end of the junction is discordant with germline, which a read error may explain. This chain links TRBV18 with TRBJ1-6; TRBD1 matches 7 bases. The CDR3 is 15 amino acids. The germline V gene has CDR1 KGHSH and CDR2 LQKENI. CDR3 amino acids: CAGSWGQPYNSPLHF. In DNA form, the CDR3 reads TGTGCCGGCTCTTGGGGACAGCCATATAATTCACCCCTCCACTTT.

The V and J genes are TRBV7-9 and TRBJ2-7; D remains ambiguous. Between the trimmed V and J ends, which lost 2 bases and 5 bases, there was a span of 16 bases. The CDR3 sequence is 15 residues long. Looked up from germline, CDR1 is SEHNR and CDR2 is FQNEAQ (reference sequence). Here the CDR3 reads CASSLSVRDSDEQYF. For the CDR3, the DNA is TGTGCCAGCAGCTTATCTGTTCGAGATTCAGACGAGCAGTACTTC.

In this sample, this clonotype turned up once. The chain has TRBV10-3 and TRBJ1-5; possible D gene TRBD1, 5 bases. The germline V gene has CDR1 ENHRY and CDR2 SYGVKD. V lost 0 bases and J 3 bases, leaving 15 bases between the germline ends. CDR3 size: 17 residues. CDR3 nucleotides: TGTGCCATCAGTGAGTCTTTATTGAGACAGCTCAATCAGCCCCAGCATTTT. Its translation: CAISESLLRQLNQPQHF.

Only a few counts were recorded for this clonotype. The chain recombines TRBV7-2 with TRBJ2-7; D possibly corresponds to TRBD1 (5 bases). Germline V lookup: CDR1 SGHTA, CDR2 FQGNSA. Trimming removed 5 bases at V and 3 bases at J, with 14 bases between. The CDR3 totals 14 residues. CDR3 loop: CASSPVAGRYEQYF. CDR3 DNA: TGTGCCAGCAGCCCTGTAGCAGGGCGCTACGAGCAGTACTTC.

This clonotype was detected only a few times. This chain joins TRBV5-1 and TRBJ2-3; D may be TRBD1 or TRBD2 (5 bases each). CDR3 size: 17 residues. Germline V gene data show CDR1 as SGHRS and CDR2 as YFSETQ. With 4 bases removed from V and 1 base from J, the gap between germline ends came to 19 bases. CDR3 sequence reads: CASSDYYRSPRTDTQYF. As DNA, the CDR3 is TGCGCCAGCAGCGACTACTACAGGTCACCCCGCACAGATACGCAGTATTTT.

This clonotype occurred a few times. The V call is TRBV5-1, the J call TRBJ2-5; D may be TRBD1 (7 bases). Trimming shortened V by 0 bases and J by 12 bases, and 12 bases separated the two germline ends. The germline gives CDR1 SGHRS, CDR2 YFSETQ. CDR3 size: 12 residues. CDR3: CASSLDAGGKYF. In nucleotides, the CDR3 is TGCGCCAGCAGCTTGGACGCAGGGGGGAAGTACTTC.

This sequence joins TRBV6-5 and TRBJ1-5; D is unresolved. V was clipped by 5 bases and J by 10 bases, with 18 bases between them. This CDR3 comprises 14 residues. In germline, CDR1 is MNHEY, CDR2 SVGAGI. The CDR3 sequence is CASSQGSRSGPQHF. The CDR3, as DNA: TGTGCCAGCAGTCAAGGTAGCCGCTCGGGTCCCCAGCATTTT.

The V and J genes are TRBV7-7 and TRBJ2-2, with TRBD2 matching 8 bases. J gave up 0 bases and V 1 base, and 10 bases lay outside the gene matches. The CDR3 sequence is 19 residues long. Germline assignment: CDR1 SSHAT and CDR2 FNYEAQ (reference sequence). Here the CDR3 DNA reads TGTGCCAGCAGCTTAGAGGTGTCGGGGGGGATCGCGAACACCGGGGAGCTGTTTTTT. Amino acids: CASSLEVSGGIANTGELFF.

This clonotype occurred once. This chain uses TRBV19 with TRBJ2-4; no reliable D call. Matching the DNA end better, TRBJ2-7 makes the J call doubtful. The CDR3 consists of 13 residues. The germline V gene has CDR1 LNHDA and CDR2 SQIVND (reference sequence). The CDR3 DNA follows: TGTGCCAGTAGTATCAAGTCCACCTACGAGCAGTACTTC. Protein product: CASSIKSTYEQYF.

In the case of this clonotype: Its ends do not fully match the called genes, so a read error is possible. The chain links TRBV12-3 or TRBV12-4 to TRBJ2-2; TRBD1 aligns across 7 bases. The CDR3 length is 14 residues. CDR3 in DNA: TGTGCCAGCAAAGGGGGCCGCAACACCGGGGAGCCGTTTTTT. Translating gives CASKGGRNTGEPFF.

This chain joins TRBV3-1 and TRBJ2-7; no reliable D call. The tail of the sequence fits TRBJ2-5 better, so the J call may be wrong. Germline CDR1 is LGHDT and CDR2 is YNNKEL (reference sequence). This CDR3 has 12 amino acids. DNA of the CDR3: TGTGCCAGCAGCCAAATGGTCGAGACCCAGTACTTC. This codes for CASSQMVETQYF.

There are a few counts of this clonotype. The chain uses TRBV7-9 and TRBJ2-1, with 8 bases lining up with TRBD2. V trimming: 3 bases; J trimming: 3 bases; junction bases outside the gene matches: 4. CDR1 is SEHNR, CDR2 FQNEAQ, per germline (reference sequence). The CDR3 sequence is 15 residues long. CDR3 coding DNA: TGTGCCAGCAGCTTCGAGCGGGGGTACTACAATGAGCAGTTCTTC. Translated: CASSFERGYYNEQFF.

The chain uses TRBV7-9 and TRBJ2-2, with 8 nucleotides matching TRBD1. Germline assignment: CDR1 SEHNR and CDR2 FQNEAQ (reference sequence). V was clipped by 3 bases and J by 6 bases; unmatched bases: 9. This CDR3 comprises 16 residues. CDR3 residues: CASSLGQGAISGELFF. The DNA of the CDR3 is TGTGCCAGCAGCTTGGGTCAGGGGGCGATCTCCGGGGAGCTGTTTTTT. The variable domain in full, completed from reference TRBV7-9 and TRBJ2-2, reads DTGVSQNPRHKITKRGQNVTFRCDPISEHNRLYWYRQTLGQGPEFLTYFQNEAQLEKSRLLSDRFSAERPKGSFSTLEIQRTEQGDSAMYLCASSLGQGAISGELFFGEGSRLTVL.

The chain uses TRBV20-1 and TRBJ1-1, with unresolved D. V lost 3 bases and J 4 bases, leaving 15 bases between the germline ends. CDR1 and CDR2 from the germline V gene are DFQATT and SNEGSKA (reference sequence). This CDR3 is 14 amino acids long. The DNA of the CDR3 is TGCAGTGCTAGTTTTAGACATAAGGGCACTGAAGCTTTCTTT. It is translated as CSASFRHKGTEAFF.

The CDR3 protein is CASSPRTGGYSDGYTF. DNA for the CDR3: TGTGCCAGCAGCCCCAGGACAGGGGGCTATAGTGATGGCTACACCTTC. This chain connects TRBV6-5 to TRBJ1-2; the match to TRBD1 covers 11 bases. CDR3 length: 16 residues. Looked up from germline, CDR1 is MNHEY and CDR2 is SVGAGI. Trimming removed 6 bases from V and 6 bases from J; junction bases left unmatched: 12.